This T cell receptor beta chain was identified in a study of blood T cell repertoires in COVID-19. Germline lookup yields CDR1 SGHTA and CDR2 FQGNSA. V was pared by 1 base and J by 1 base, with 9 bases between. CDR3 length equals 15 residues. Per the authors' pipeline: Amplification from reference gene primers served as the basis for estimated nucleated cell counts. Clones were read by immunoSEQ multiplex PCR, and TCRdb kept only the in-frame ones, dropping some. The V and J calls and the clone size are those of that table, but D and trimming were determined from the DNA. The data contain some 86,000 clones, roughly 90% of them seen just once; the ten biggest clones take up approximately 2.3%.

The clonotype was recovered from a human donor with active COVID-19. The donor label of this sample is uncertain. The chain has TRBV7-2 and TRBJ2-3; unclear D gene. The specimen sequenced was peripheral blood. The CDR3 sequence is CASSLVAAGTDTQYF. DNA for the CDR3: TGTGCCAGCAGCTTAGTAGCCGCGGGCACAGATACGCAGTATTTT.